The clone carrying this T cell receptor (beta chain) was picked up a small number of times. Its antigen remains unidentified. The data originate from a study of regulatory T cells in long-lasting Graves disease. The CDR3 length is 13 residues. Trimming removed 4 bases from V and 8 bases from J, with 14 bases in between. Germline V gives CDR1 SEHNR, CDR2 FQNEAQ (reference sequence). Sequencing libraries for TCR beta were prepared with iRepertoire HTBI primers and Arm-PCR of CDR3 regions. Using its own MiXCR run on the multiplex PCR reads, TCRdb lists one record per CDR3 protein. The data hold about 460,000 distinct CDR3 sequences, with about 20% observed a single time. Points from the study as a whole: Those with persistent Graves' had less TCR diversity than newly diagnosed patients. Accuracy might have suffered from few samples.

The time point: persistent/refractory GD, antithyroid drugs over 5 years with positive TRAb. RNA extracted from PBMCs served as the sequencing template. Patients came from an endocrinology department in Xi'an, China. The chain employs TRBV7-9 and TRBJ1-2, with D perhaps matching TRBD1 (6 bases). This clonotype originated in a female donor with Graves disease. The sample consisted of peripheral blood mononuclear cells (PBMCs), taken when the disease was refractory, from a patient treated with antithyroid drugs. The CDR3 DNA sequence: TGTGCCAGCAGCTGGGGGGAACAGGGAGGCTACACCTTC. Its protein is CASSWGEQGGYTF.